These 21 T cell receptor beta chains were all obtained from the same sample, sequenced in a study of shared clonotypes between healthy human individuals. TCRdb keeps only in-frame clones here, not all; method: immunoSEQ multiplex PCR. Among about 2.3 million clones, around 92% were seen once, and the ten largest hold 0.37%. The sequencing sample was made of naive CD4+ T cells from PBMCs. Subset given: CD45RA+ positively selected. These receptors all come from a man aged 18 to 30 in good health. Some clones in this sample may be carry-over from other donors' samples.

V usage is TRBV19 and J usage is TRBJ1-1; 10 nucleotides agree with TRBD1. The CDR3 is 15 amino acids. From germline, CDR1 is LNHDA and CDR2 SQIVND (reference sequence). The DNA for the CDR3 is TGTTCCACTGGGACAGGGGCGGAGGGGAACACTGAAGCTTTCTTT. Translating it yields CSTGTGAEGNTEAFF.

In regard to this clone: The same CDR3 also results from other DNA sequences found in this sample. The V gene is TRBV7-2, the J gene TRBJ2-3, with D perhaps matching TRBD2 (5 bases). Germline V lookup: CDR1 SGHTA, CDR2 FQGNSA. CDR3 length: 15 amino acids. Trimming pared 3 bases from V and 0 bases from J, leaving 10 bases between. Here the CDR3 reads CASSFLGGSTDTQYF. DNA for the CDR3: TGTGCCAGCAGCTTCCTGGGCGGGAGCACAGATACGCAGTATTTT.

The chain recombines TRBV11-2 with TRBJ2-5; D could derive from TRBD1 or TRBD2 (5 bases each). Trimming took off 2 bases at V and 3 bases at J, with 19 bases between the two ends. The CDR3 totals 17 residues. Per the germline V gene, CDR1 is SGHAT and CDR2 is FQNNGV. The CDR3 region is CASSLMRGPGPKETQYF. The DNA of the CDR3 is TGTGCCAGCAGCTTAATGAGGGGACCCGGGCCCAAAGAGACCCAGTACTTC.

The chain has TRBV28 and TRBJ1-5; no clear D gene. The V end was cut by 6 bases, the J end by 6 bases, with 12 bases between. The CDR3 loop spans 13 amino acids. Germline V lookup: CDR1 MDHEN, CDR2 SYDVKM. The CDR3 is CASSLLSGQPQHF. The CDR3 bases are TGTGCCAGCAGCCTGCTTTCGGGTCAGCCCCAGCATTTT.

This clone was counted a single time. The CDR3 bases are TGTGCCAGCAGGGTACTAGCGGGAGACAAGACCCAGTACTTC. Amino acids: CASRVLAGDKTQYF. The V gene is TRBV27, the J gene TRBJ2-5; 11 bases match TRBD2. Germline CDR1 reads MNHEY; CDR2 reads SMNVEV (reference sequence). Losses at the gene ends were 6 bases for V and 6 bases for J; bases not matched to a gene: 6. CDR3 length: 14 amino acids.

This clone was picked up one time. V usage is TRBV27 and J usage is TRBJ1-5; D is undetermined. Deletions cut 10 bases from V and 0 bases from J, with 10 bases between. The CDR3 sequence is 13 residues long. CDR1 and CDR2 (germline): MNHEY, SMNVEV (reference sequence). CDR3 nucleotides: TGTGCCACCCGAACCAATAGCAATCAGCCCCAGCATTTT. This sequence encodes CATRTNSNQPQHF.

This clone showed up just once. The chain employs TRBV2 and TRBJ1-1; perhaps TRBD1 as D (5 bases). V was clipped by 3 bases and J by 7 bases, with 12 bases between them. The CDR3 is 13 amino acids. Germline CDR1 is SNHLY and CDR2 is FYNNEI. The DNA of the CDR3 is TGTGCCAGCAGTGAGGGACCCGGCCTTGAAGCTTTCTTT. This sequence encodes CASSEGPGLEAFF.

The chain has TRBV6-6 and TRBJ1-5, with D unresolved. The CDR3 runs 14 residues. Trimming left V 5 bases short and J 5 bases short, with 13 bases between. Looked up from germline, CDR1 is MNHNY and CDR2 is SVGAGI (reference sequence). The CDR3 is CASSNTSIDQPQHF. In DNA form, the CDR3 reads TGTGCCAGCAGTAACACCTCCATCGATCAGCCCCAGCATTTT.

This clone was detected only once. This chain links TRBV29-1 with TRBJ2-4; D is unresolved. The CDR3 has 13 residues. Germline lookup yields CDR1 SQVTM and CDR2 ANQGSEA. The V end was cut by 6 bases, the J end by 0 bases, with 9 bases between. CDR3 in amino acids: CSVAILAKNIQYF. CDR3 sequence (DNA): TGCAGCGTGGCTATACTAGCCAAAAACATTCAGTACTTC.

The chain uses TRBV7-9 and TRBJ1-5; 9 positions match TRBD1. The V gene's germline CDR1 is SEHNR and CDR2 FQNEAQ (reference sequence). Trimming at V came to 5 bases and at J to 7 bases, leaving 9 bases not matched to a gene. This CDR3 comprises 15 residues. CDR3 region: CASSPPGQGRQPQHF. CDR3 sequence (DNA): TGTGCCAGCAGCCCCCCGGGACAGGGTCGCCAGCCCCAGCATTTT. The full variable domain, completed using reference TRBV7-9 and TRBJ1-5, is DTGVSQNPRHKITKRGQNVTFRCDPISEHNRLYWYRQTLGQGPEFLTYFQNEAQLEKSRLLSDRFSAERPKGSFSTLEIQRTEQGDSAMYLCASSPPGQGRQPQHFGDGTRLSIL.

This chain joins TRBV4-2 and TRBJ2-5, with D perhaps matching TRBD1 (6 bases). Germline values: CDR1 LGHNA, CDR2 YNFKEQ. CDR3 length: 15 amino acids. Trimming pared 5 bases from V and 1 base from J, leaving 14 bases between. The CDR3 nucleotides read TGTGCCAGCAGCAATTCCGGGACACGCCAAGAGACCCAGTACTTC. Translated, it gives CASSNSGTRQETQYF.

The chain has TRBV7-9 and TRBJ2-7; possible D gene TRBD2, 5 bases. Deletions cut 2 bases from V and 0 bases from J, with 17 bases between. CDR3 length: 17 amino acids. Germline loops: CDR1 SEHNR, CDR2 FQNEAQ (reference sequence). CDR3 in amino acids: CASSLILATQRSYEQYF. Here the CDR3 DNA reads TGTGCCAGCAGCTTAATATTAGCGACCCAACGCTCCTACGAGCAGTACTTC.

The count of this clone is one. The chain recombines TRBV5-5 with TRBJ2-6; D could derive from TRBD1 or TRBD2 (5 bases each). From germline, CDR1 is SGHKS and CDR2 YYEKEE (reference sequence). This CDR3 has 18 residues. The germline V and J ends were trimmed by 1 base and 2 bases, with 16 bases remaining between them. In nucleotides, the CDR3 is TGTGCCAGCAGCTTGTTTGGGGGTCCCTCAGCTGGGGCCAACGTCCTGACTTTC. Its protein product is CASSLFGGPSAGANVLTF.

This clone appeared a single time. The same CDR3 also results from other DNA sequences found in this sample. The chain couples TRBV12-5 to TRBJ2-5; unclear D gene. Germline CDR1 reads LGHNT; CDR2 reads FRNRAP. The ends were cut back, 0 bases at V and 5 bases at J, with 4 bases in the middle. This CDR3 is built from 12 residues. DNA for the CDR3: TGTGCTAGTGGTTTGGTAGGGGAGACCCAGTACTTC. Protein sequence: CASGLVGETQYF.

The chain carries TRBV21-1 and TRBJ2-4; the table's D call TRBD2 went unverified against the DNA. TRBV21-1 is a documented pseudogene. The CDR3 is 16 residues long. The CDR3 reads CASSKEASGWGSIQYF. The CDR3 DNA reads TGTGCCAGCAGCAAAGAGGCTAGCGGGTGGGGTTCCATTCAGTACTTC.

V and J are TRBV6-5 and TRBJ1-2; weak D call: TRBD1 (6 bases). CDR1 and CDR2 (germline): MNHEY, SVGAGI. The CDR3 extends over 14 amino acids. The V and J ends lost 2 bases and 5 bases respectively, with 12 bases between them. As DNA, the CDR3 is TGTGCCAGCAGTTACGACAGGAAGTCTTATGGCTACACCTTC. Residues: CASSYDRKSYGYTF.

This CDR3 is CAWRRTGTPEAFF. The CDR3 DNA reads as TGTGCCTGGAGAAGGACAGGGACCCCTGAAGCTTTCTTT. This chain links TRBV30 with TRBJ1-1; 8 nucleotides match TRBD1. V trimming: 3 bases; J trimming: 6 bases; junction bases outside the gene matches: 6. Looked up from germline, CDR1 is GTSNPN and CDR2 is SVGIG (reference sequence). The CDR3 loop spans 13 amino acids. Full variable domain (rest looked up from reference TRBV30 and TRBJ1-1): SQTIHQWPATLVQPVGSPLSLECTVEGTSNPNLYWYRQAAGRGLQLLFYSVGIGQISSEVPQNLSASRPQDRQFILSSKKLLLSDSGFYLCAWRRTGTPEAFFGQGTRLTVV.

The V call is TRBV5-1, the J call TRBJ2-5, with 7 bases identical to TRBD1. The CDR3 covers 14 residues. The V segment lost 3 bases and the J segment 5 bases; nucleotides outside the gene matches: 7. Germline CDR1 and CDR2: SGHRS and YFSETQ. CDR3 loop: CASSSKGAGETQYF. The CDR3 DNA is TGCGCCAGCAGCTCAAAGGGGGCCGGGGAGACCCAGTACTTC. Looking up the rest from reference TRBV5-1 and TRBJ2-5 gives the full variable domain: KAGVTQTPRYLIKTRGQQVTLSCSPISGHRSVSWYQQTPGQGLQFLFEYFSETQRNKGNFPGRFSGRQFSNSRSEMNVSTLELGDSALYLCASSSKGAGETQYFGPGTRLLVL.

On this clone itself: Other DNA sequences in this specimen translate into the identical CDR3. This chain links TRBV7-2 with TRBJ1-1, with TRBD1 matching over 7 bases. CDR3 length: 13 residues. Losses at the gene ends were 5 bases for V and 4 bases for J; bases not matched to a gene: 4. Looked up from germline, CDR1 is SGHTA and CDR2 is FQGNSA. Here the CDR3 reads CASSLRGGTEAFF. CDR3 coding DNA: TGTGCCAGCAGCCTCAGGGGGGGCACTGAAGCTTTCTTT. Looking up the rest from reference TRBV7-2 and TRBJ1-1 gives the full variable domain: GAGVSQSPSNKVTEKGKDVELRCDPISGHTALYWYRQSLGQGLEFLIYFQGNSAPDKSGLPSDRFSAERTGGSVSTLTIQRTQQEDSAVYLCASSLRGGTEAFFGQGTRLTVV.

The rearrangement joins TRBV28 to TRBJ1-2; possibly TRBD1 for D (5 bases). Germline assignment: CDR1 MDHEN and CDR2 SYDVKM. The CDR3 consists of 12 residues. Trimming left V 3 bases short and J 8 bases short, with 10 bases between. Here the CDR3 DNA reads TGTGCCAGCAGTTTCCAGGGACGAGGCTACACCTTC. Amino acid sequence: CASSFQGRGYTF.

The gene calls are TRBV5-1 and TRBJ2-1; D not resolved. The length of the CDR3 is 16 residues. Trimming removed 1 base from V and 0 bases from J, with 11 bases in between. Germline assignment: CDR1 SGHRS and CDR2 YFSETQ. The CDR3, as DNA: TGCGCCAGCAGCTTGCCTCAGGTGAGCTCCTACAATGAGCAGTTCTTC. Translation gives CASSLPQVSSYNEQFF.